This TCR beta chain is from a study of blood T cell repertoires in COVID-19 (dated by TCRdb to the early 2020s). Turning to the overall study: Samples from collaborators originated in the United States, Italy and Spain and spanned both the acute and convalescent phases of COVID-19. The prospective study material was composed of cDNA or gDNA derived from T cells, B-cell-depleted T cells, or PBMCs. Deeply sampled blood TCRbeta repertoires from subjects exposed to, actively infected with, or recovered from COVID-19 were included in the dataset. The repertoires were made available in a free public database intended to serve as a resource for research on the immune response to SARS-CoV-2. The samples were drawn from the first 160 participants of the ongoing ImmuneRACE study and from 1,254 subjects provided by 6 global collaborators. The sample metadata nearly always contained a de-identified subject ID, COVID-19 status, age in years and sex. HLA class I and class II types, where available, came from metadata supplied by the sample provider rather than from assay-based typing.

The CDR3 goes from the cysteine to the phenylalanine over 14 residues. The CDR3 DNA has 42 bases and is translated from base 1. V is reduced by 5 bases and J by 1 base, leaving a spacing of 9 bases between them. Looking up the germline V gene (reference sequence) yields CDR1 PRHDT and CDR2 FYEKMQ. Collaborating institutions collected whole blood in K2EDTA tubes following their own protocols. Collaborator samples were shipped for TCRbeta analysis as frozen whole blood, isolated PBMCs, or DNA extracted from either sample type. The immunoSEQ Assay, a bias-controlled multiplex PCR, was used to amplify TCRbeta CDR3 regions from genomic DNA. For the original study's pipeline: The number of nucleated cells in each sample was estimated by amplification of reference gene primers within the assay. To quantify the absolute abundance of each unique TCRbeta CDR3 rearrangement, sequence reads were collapsed and filtered. For each sample, productive Simpson clonality was calculated by taking the square root of Simpson's diversity index across productive rearrangements. TCRdb took over this immuneACCESS table, retaining in-frame rearrangements with V and J assigned. Such tables are incomplete; in checked studies, under half of the missing clones stem from an unresolved V gene, and the remainder is unexplained. The D gene and trimming were derived from the DNA, and the V and J assignments and clone size from that table. For this sample there are around 230,000 clones; over 70% appear just once. Of the sample, approximately 8.7% falls within the top ten clones.

This clone appeared once. There is no known antigen for this receptor. The sample holds no much larger clone one base away, and base qualities are not on file. What the authors observed across the whole study: The quantity of clinical and demographic metadata differed by source and by participant and was supplied without curation.

What was sequenced was peripheral blood. The sequence came from a woman older than 75 with acute or convalescent COVID-19. The chain couples TRBV13 to TRBJ2-4; a weak D assignment points to TRBD2 (5 bases agree). The CDR3 corresponds to CASSPREAKNIQYF. The DNA sequence reads TGTGCCAGCAGCCCGAGGGAGGCCAAAAACATTCAGTACTTC.